A selection of T cell receptor beta chains follows, all from one sample in a study of cytomegalovirus exposure and HLA in healthy donors. The table came from immunoSEQ multiplex PCR; TCRdb's copy has only in-frame clones and leaves some out. This sample has 85,000 to 90,000 clones, with around 64% found just once. The sample taken for sequencing was PBMCs. These receptors were obtained from a man aged 30 to 39 in good health and CMV-seronegative. The CDR3 runs from the conserved cysteine through the conserved F or W. D genes are given only for firm matches. Clone size is shown for a subset of rows, as once, few, many or a class of expanded clone.

D: .; J: TRBJ1-6; size: .; V: TRBV7-9; CDR3: CASSPQGHPRSSYNSPLHF; DNA: TGTGCCAGCAGCCCACAGGGTCATCCTAGGAGCTCCTATAATTCACCCCTCCACTTT
D: .; J: TRBJ2-6; size: few; V: TRBV6-5; CDR3: CASSYSGETGANVLTF; DNA: TGTGCCAGCAGTTACTCGGGAGAGACTGGGGCCAACGTCCTGACTTTC
D: .; J: TRBJ2-7; size: .; V: TRBV27; CDR3: CASSSATGYEQYF; DNA: TGTGCCAGCAGTTCCGCGACAGGTTACGAGCAGTACTTC
D: TRBD1; J: TRBJ2-3; size: few; V: TRBV2; CDR3: CASSVLGQGFTDTQYF; DNA: TGTGCCAGCAGTGTTCTAGGACAGGGCTTCACAGATACGCAGTATTTT
D: TRBD2; J: TRBJ2-7; size: .; V: TRBV27; CDR3: CASSRTSGSYEQYF; DNA: TGTGCCAGCAGTCGGACTAGCGGATCCTACGAGCAGTACTTC
D: .; J: TRBJ1-5; size: once; V: TRBV7-2; CDR3: CASSTAGDNQPQHF; DNA: TGTGCCAGCAGCACGGCCGGGGACAATCAGCCCCAGCATTTT
D: .; J: TRBJ2-3; size: once; V: TRBV28; CDR3: CASSPRGTGTDTQYF; DNA: TGTGCCAGCAGCCCTCGTGGTACGGGCACAGATACGCAGTATTTT
D: .; J: TRBJ1-1; size: .; V: TRBV28; CDR3: CASSLWGQNTEAFF; DNA: TGTGCCAGCAGTTTATGGGGACAGAACACTGAAGCTTTCTTT
D: .; J: TRBJ1-2; size: .; V: TRBV4-2; CDR3: CASSQESRQRVPSDGYTF; DNA: TGTGCCAGCAGCCAAGAGTCTCGGCAGCGAGTTCCATCGGATGGCTACACCTTC
D: .; J: TRBJ1-4; size: .; V: TRBV28; CDR3: CASSFDPSGTNEKLFF; DNA: TGTGCCAGCAGTTTTGATCCGTCCGGGACTAATGAAAAACTGTTTTTT
D: TRBD1; J: TRBJ2-7; size: .; V: TRBV7-2; CDR3: CASRSTGGTGYYEQYF; DNA: TGTGCCAGCAGATCCACCGGCGGGACAGGATACTACGAGCAGTACTTC
D: TRBD1; J: TRBJ2-1; size: .; V: TRBV28; CDR3: CASSLLLGTGENEQFF; DNA: TGTGCCAGCAGTCTCTTATTAGGGACAGGGGAGAATGAGCAGTTCTTC
D: .; J: TRBJ2-7; size: .; V: TRBV4-2; CDR3: CASTDWGEKQYF; DNA: TGTGCCAGCACCGACTGGGGAGAAAAGCAGTACTTC
D: TRBD1; J: TRBJ1-4; size: .; V: TRBV6-5; CDR3: CASRPGQGGSEKLFF; DNA: TGTGCCAGCAGGCCCGGACAGGGAGGTAGCGAAAAACTGTTTTTT
D: .; J: TRBJ2-3; size: once; V: TRBV6-4; CDR3: CASSDSGTSTDTQYF; DNA: TGTGCCAGCAGTGACTCCGGGACTAGCACAGATACGCAGTATTTT
D: .; J: TRBJ1-5; size: .; V: TRBV28; CDR3: CASSSTVYNQPQHF; DNA: TGTGCCAGCAGTTCTACAGTTTACAATCAGCCCCAGCATTTT
D: .; J: TRBJ2-3; size: once; V: TRBV14; CDR3: CASSQVEGTDTQYF; DNA: TGTGCCAGCAGCCAAGTGGAGGGAACAGATACGCAGTATTTT
D: .; J: TRBJ1-2; size: .; V: TRBV13; CDR3: CASSLEGSGYTF; DNA: TGTGCCAGCAGCTTAGAAGGGAGTGGCTACACCTTC
D: TRBD2; J: TRBJ2-7; size: .; V: TRBV4-3; CDR3: CASSQEGGSDEQYF; DNA: TGCGCCAGCAGCCAAGAGGGAGGGAGCGACGAGCAGTACTTC
D: .; J: TRBJ1-4; size: few; V: TRBV28; CDR3: CASSSRPGEKLFF; DNA: TGTGCCAGCAGTTCCCGACCGGGGGAAAAACTGTTTTTT
D: .; J: TRBJ2-7; size: .; V: TRBV9; CDR3: CASSVGDSYEQYF; DNA: TGTGCCAGCAGCGTAGGAGACAGCTACGAGCAGTACTTC
D: .; J: TRBJ1-1; size: .; V: TRBV5-6; CDR3: CASSFTAIKKNEAFF; DNA: TGTGCCAGCAGCTTTACAGCCATAAAGAAGAATGAAGCTTTCTTT
D: TRBD1; J: TRBJ2-7; size: .; V: TRBV7-9; CDR3: CASSSHRGPSF; DNA: TGTGCCAGCAGCTCCCACAGGGGCCCCTCCTTC
D: .; J: TRBJ1-1; size: once; V: TRBV29-1; CDR3: CSVEEGLGGAFF; DNA: TGCAGCGTTGAAGAAGGACTTGGCGGGGCTTTCTTT
D: .; J: TRBJ1-1; size: .; V: TRBV30; CDR3: CAWSVEEDSEAFF; DNA: TGTGCCTGGAGTGTAGAGGAGGATTCTGAAGCTTTCTTT
D: .; J: TRBJ1-5; size: .; V: TRBV7-2; CDR3: CASGRGSGRYQPQHF; DNA: TGTGCCAGCGGAAGGGGGTCAGGAAGATATCAGCCCCAGCATTTT
D: .; J: TRBJ2-5; size: once; V: TRBV29-1; CDR3: CSVEDPPGDETQYF; DNA: TGCAGCGTTGAAGATCCCCCAGGGGACGAGACCCAGTACTTC
D: .; J: TRBJ1-1; size: .; V: TRBV7-8; CDR3: CASSREGLGGRLNTEAFF; DNA: TGTGCCAGCAGCCGGGAGGGTTTGGGAGGACGGCTTAACACTGAAGCTTTCTTT
D: TRBD1; J: TRBJ1-1; size: .; V: TRBV6-4; CDR3: CASSAQGTAEAFF; DNA: TGTGCCAGCAGTGCACAAGGGACAGCTGAAGCTTTCTTT
D: .; J: TRBJ1-1; size: .; V: TRBV6-5; CDR3: CASRPVSGTEAFF; DNA: TGTGCCAGCAGGCCCGTGTCGGGCACTGAAGCTTTCTTT
D: TRBD2; J: TRBJ2-7; size: .; V: TRBV2; CDR3: CASSETSGNIYEQYF; DNA: TGTGCCAGCAGTGAAACCAGCGGGAATATCTACGAGCAGTACTTC
D: .; J: TRBJ2-7; size: .; V: TRBV25-1; CDR3: CASSEGRGIAYEQYF; DNA: TGTGCCAGCAGTGAAGGAAGGGGAATAGCCTACGAGCAGTACTTC
D: .; J: TRBJ1-5; size: .; V: TRBV4-3; CDR3: CASSQIAFGNQPQHF; DNA: TGCGCCAGCAGCCAAATCGCCTTCGGGAATCAGCCCCAGCATTTT
D: .; J: TRBJ1-1; size: .; V: TRBV10-2; CDR3: CASRNRDVTEAFF; DNA: TGCGCCAGCAGGAACAGGGATGTCACTGAAGCTTTCTTT
D: .; J: TRBJ1-6; size: .; V: TRBV7-9; CDR3: CASSPDRLLSPLHF; DNA: TGTGCCAGCAGCCCCGACAGGCTGTTGTCACCCCTCCACTTT
D: TRBD1; J: TRBJ2-1; size: .; V: TRBV19; CDR3: CASSARQGTYNEQFF; DNA: TGTGCCAGTAGTGCACGACAGGGGACCTACAATGAGCAGTTCTTC
D: .; J: TRBJ1-1; size: .; V: TRBV6-6; CDR3: CASSYHSSGNPEAFF; DNA: TGTGCCAGCAGTTACCATTCCTCAGGGAACCCTGAAGCTTTCTTT
D: TRBD1; J: TRBJ1-3; size: once; V: TRBV5-6; CDR3: CASSPDRGSGNTIYF; DNA: TGTGCCAGCAGCCCCGACAGGGGGTCCGGAAACACCATATATTTT
D: .; J: TRBJ1-2; size: .; V: TRBV5-6; CDR3: CASQIWGGSYGYTF; DNA: TGTGCCAGCCAAATTTGGGGGGGCAGTTATGGCTACACCTTC
D: .; J: TRBJ2-6; size: .; V: TRBV4-1; CDR3: CASSQDLTGVGANVLTF; DNA: TGCGCCAGCAGCCAAGACCTTACGGGGGTCGGGGCCAACGTCCTGACTTTC
D: TRBD1; J: TRBJ2-2; size: .; V: TRBV4-1; CDR3: CASSGARGPGGELFF; DNA: TGCGCCAGCAGCGGCGCGAGGGGGCCGGGCGGGGAGCTGTTTTTT
D: TRBD2; J: TRBJ2-1; size: .; V: TRBV27; CDR3: CASSPRATSGSYPSEQFF; DNA: TGTGCCAGCAGCCCTAGGGCGACTAGCGGGAGTTATCCTAGTGAGCAGTTCTTC
D: TRBD1; J: TRBJ2-1; size: .; V: TRBV29-1; CDR3: CSGGYGTADNEQFF; DNA: TGCAGCGGGGGATACGGGACAGCAGACAATGAGCAGTTCTTC
D: .; J: TRBJ1-2; size: .; V: TRBV30; CDR3: CAWNGVPRRIYGYTF; DNA: TGTGCCTGGAACGGGGTACCTCGGCGAATCTATGGCTACACCTTC
D: .; J: TRBJ1-5; size: .; V: TRBV19; CDR3: CASTQDSTNQPQHF; DNA: TGTGCCAGTACCCAAGACAGCACCAATCAGCCCCAGCATTTT
D: TRBD2; J: TRBJ2-7; size: .; V: TRBV5-1; CDR3: CASSLKTSGIDEQYF; DNA: TGCGCCAGCAGCCTTAAGACTAGCGGGATCGACGAGCAGTACTTC
D: .; J: TRBJ2-2; size: .; V: TRBV18; CDR3: CASSPGQSANTGELFF; DNA: TGTGCCAGCTCACCAGGACAGAGCGCGAACACCGGGGAGCTGTTTTTT
D: TRBD1; J: TRBJ2-5; size: .; V: TRBV7-8; CDR3: CASSSATGGETQYF; DNA: TGTGCCAGCAGCTCGGCCACAGGGGGTGAGACCCAGTACTTC